This T cell receptor beta chain was identified during a study of blood T cell repertoires in COVID-19. Across the whole study: Some COVID-19 samples were acute and others convalescent; all came from the United States, Italy and Spain. The analysed material was cDNA or gDNA that came from T cells, B-cell-depleted T cells, or PBMCs.

How the authors handled the data: By means of reference gene primer amplification, nucleated cell counts were estimated. Some clones are missing from TCRdb's copy, which holds only in-frame ones; the method was immunoSEQ multiplex PCR. That table is the source of V, J and clone size, and D and trimming were worked out from the DNA. The sample holds 120,000 to 150,000 clones, around 82% seen once. Trimming at V came to 5 bases and at J to 2 bases, leaving 10 bases not matched to a gene. Germline V gene data show CDR1 as LNHDA and CDR2 as SQIVND (reference sequence). The CDR3 length is 16 residues. The clonotype comes from a man aged 55 to 69 with acute or convalescent COVID-19. This chain links TRBV19 with TRBJ1-1; TRBD1 agrees at 8 bases. What was sequenced was peripheral blood. CDR3 DNA: TGTGCCAGTAGTCCCAGTCGGGGACAGGCCAACACTGAAGCTTTCTTT. Translating gives CASSPSRGQANTEAFF.